A selection of T cell receptor beta chains follows, all from one sample in a study of cytomegalovirus exposure and HLA in healthy donors. Sequencing used immunoSEQ multiplex PCR; TCRdb keeps in-frame clones, though not all of them. The profile shows 270,000 or so clones, roughly 91% of them singletons. Sequencing was carried out using PBMCs. The origin of the receptors is a girl aged 2 to 9 in good health and CMV-seronegative. The CDR3 runs from the conserved cysteine through the conserved F or W. A D gene is named only where the DNA matches it firmly.

D gene	V gene	J gene	CDR3 DNA	CDR3 protein
NA	TRBV6-5	TRBJ1-6	TGTGCCAGCAGCAGGGCAGGGGATTCACCCCTCCACTTT	CASSRAGDSPLHF
NA	TRBV5-1	TRBJ2-2	TGCGCCAGCAGCCTCGGGACTCCGCCAGGGGAGCTGTTTTTT	CASSLGTPPGELFF
TRBD1	TRBV18	TRBJ1-5	TGTGCCAGCTCAAAAGACAGGGATCAGCCCCAGCATTTT	CASSKDRDQPQHF
NA	TRBV7-2	TRBJ2-5	TGTGCCAGCAGCTTAGACAGGATGGGGACCCAGTACTTC	CASSLDRMGTQYF
TRBD1	TRBV30	TRBJ1-2	TGTGCCTGGTCTAAGAACAGATTACAGGGGTCTACTAACTATGGCTACACCTTC	CAWSKNRLQGSTNYGYTF
TRBD1	TRBV13	TRBJ1-6	TGTGCCAGCAGCGCGGGACAGTCAGGGGCCCTTTCACCCCTCCACTTT	CASSAGQSGALSPLHF
NA	TRBV19	TRBJ2-2	TGTGCCAGTAGTATAGATCTCGGGAACACCGGGGAGCTGTTTTTT	CASSIDLGNTGELFF
TRBD1	TRBV10-1	TRBJ1-1	TGCGCCAGCAGTGACGGAGGGGGCAACACTGAAGCTTTCTTT	CASSDGGGNTEAFF
TRBD2	TRBV12-5	TRBJ2-1	TGTGCTAGTGGTTCCAGGGACGCGGGAGGTACCTACAATGAGCAGTTCTTC	CASGSRDAGGTYNEQFF
NA	TRBV25-1	TRBJ1-1	TGTGCCAGCAGTGAATATACAGAGAACACTGAAGCTTTCTTT	CASSEYTENTEAFF
TRBD1	TRBV5-1	TRBJ1-1	TGCGCCAGCAGCTCCACAGGGGCCCCGAACACTGAAGCTTTCTTT	CASSSTGAPNTEAFF
NA	TRBV9	TRBJ1-4	TGTGCCAGCAGCGTCGACAGAGTTAATGAAAAACTGTTTTTT	CASSVDRVNEKLFF
TRBD1	TRBV27	TRBJ1-5	TGTGCCAGCAGTGAACAGGGGGTCAATCAGCCCCAGCATTTT	CASSEQGVNQPQHF
NA	TRBV2	TRBJ1-1	TGTGCCAGTCGGGGGGCGGGTATGAACACTGAAGCTTTCTTT	CASRGAGMNTEAFF